These 15 T cell receptor beta chains came from one sample sequenced in a study of identical twins. TCRdb reanalysed the 5' RACE reads using MiXCR and keeps one entry per CDR3 protein. The sample carries approximately 670,000 distinct CDR3 sequences, around 5.7% recorded once. Sequencing was performed on naive T cells sorted from blood. These TCRs come from a man aged 18 to 30 in good health.

In this sample, this clonotype turned up many times. The chain carries TRBV20-1 and TRBJ2-4, with 8 bases matching TRBD2. This CDR3 has 12 residues. Germline loops: CDR1 DFQATT, CDR2 SNEGSKA (reference sequence). The CDR3 reads CRARGGKNIQYF. In nucleotides, the CDR3 is TGCAGGGCCCGGGGGGGCAAAAACATTCAGTACTTC.

There are many counts of this clonotype. J is TRBJ1-2 and V is TRBV5-5; weak D call: TRBD1 (5 bases). CDR3 size: 14 residues. Per germline, CDR1 SGHKS and CDR2 YYEKEE (reference sequence). V lost 4 bases and J lost 0, with 10 bases in between. The CDR3 coding sequence is TGTGCCAGCAGCCCCGGGGCCGCTAACTATGGCTACACCTTC. Its translation: CASSPGAANYGYTF.

This clonotype was found a few times. J is TRBJ1-1 and V is TRBV6-5; possible D gene TRBD1, 6 bases. The CDR3 covers 12 residues. Trimming shortened V by 6 bases and J by 8 bases, and 13 bases separated the two germline ends. Germline CDR1 is MNHEY and CDR2 is SVGAGI. CDR3 bases: TGTGCCAGCAGCCTCCCCGACAGGGAAGCTTTCTTT. Its protein product is CASSLPDREAFF.

The sample holds many counts of this clonotype. The chain carries TRBV6-5 and TRBJ2-2; 9 bases agree with TRBD2. This CDR3 has 15 amino acids. Germline V gene data show CDR1 as MNHEY and CDR2 as SVGAGI. The V and J ends lost 8 bases and 6 bases, in that order; junction bases with no gene match: 10. Here the CDR3 DNA reads TGTGCCAGCCTCCCTCGAGTAGCGGGAGCCGGGGAGCTGTTTTTT. Translated: CASLPRVAGAGELFF.

This clonotype was counted only a few times. The chain carries TRBV29-1 and TRBJ2-3; 7 nucleotides match TRBD2. This CDR3 region has 14 residues. CDR1 SQVTM and CDR2 ANQGSEA come from the germline V gene. J lost 6 bases, V lost 7 bases, and 13 bases had no gene match. The CDR3 sequence: CSGVAGASVDTQYF. CDR3 coding DNA: TGCAGCGGTGTGGCGGGAGCTTCGGTGGATACGCAGTATTTT.

This clonotype was counted many times. V and J are TRBV5-5 and TRBJ1-5, with D perhaps matching TRBD1 (6 bases). CDR3 length: 16 amino acids. Trimming shortened V by 1 base and J by 0 bases, and 11 bases separated the two germline ends. In germline, CDR1 is SGHKS, CDR2 YYEKEE (reference sequence). The CDR3 DNA reads as TGTGCCAGCAGCTTGCTAGGGGGGAATAGCAATCAGCCCCAGCATTTT. Protein sequence: CASSLLGGNSNQPQHF. The full variable domain, rest sourced from reference TRBV5-5 and TRBJ1-5, is DAGVTQSPTHLIKTRGQQVTLRCSPISGHKSVSWYQQVLGQGPQFIFQYYEKEERGRGNFPDRFSARQFPNYSSELNVNALLLGDSALYLCASSLLGGNSNQPQHFGDGTRLSIL.

This clonotype was counted at least ten times. V usage is TRBV29-1 and J usage is TRBJ2-1; D may be TRBD1 or TRBD2 (6 bases each). V was clipped by 4 bases and J by 10 bases, with 20 bases between them. Per germline, CDR1 SQVTM and CDR2 ANQGSEA. The CDR3 runs to 14 residues. The DNA for the CDR3 is TGCAGCGTTGCGGTCGGAGCCGGGGGCGGGGAGCAGTTCTTC. This encodes CSVAVGAGGGEQFF.

Many counts were recorded for this clonotype. V and J are TRBV7-2 and TRBJ1-1; D is ambiguous. The CDR3 covers 14 residues. Per germline, CDR1 SGHTA and CDR2 FQGNSA. Between the trimmed V and J ends, which lost 5 bases and 5 bases, there was a span of 15 bases. The CDR3 DNA sequence: TGTGCCAGCAGCAAACGACACGGGAGGACTGAAGCTTTCTTT. Its translation is CASSKRHGRTEAFF.

This clonotype was detected a few times. The CDR3 spells CAWKENIDTEAFF. CDR3 DNA: TGTGCCTGGAAAGAAAACATCGACACTGAAGCTTTCTTT. The chain links TRBV30 to TRBJ1-1; the D is unclear. Per germline, CDR1 GTSNPN and CDR2 SVGIG (reference sequence). Trimming took off 4 bases at V and 3 bases at J, with 12 bases between the two ends. The CDR3 consists of 13 residues.

This clonotype was picked up many times. The rearrangement uses TRBV5-1 and TRBJ2-1; 7 bases map to TRBD2. The CDR3 has 18 residues. Losses at the gene ends were 4 bases for V and 3 bases for J; bases not matched to a gene: 16. The germline V gene has CDR1 SGHRS and CDR2 YFSETQ. CDR3 region: CASSRGTNRPTYYNEQFF. The DNA of the CDR3 is TGCGCCAGCAGCAGAGGGACTAACAGACCCACTTACTACAATGAGCAGTTCTTC.

The CDR3 reads CASSGQGAFGGELFF. CDR3 sequence (DNA): TGTGCCAGCAGCGGACAGGGGGCTTTCGGCGGGGAGCTGTTTTTT. The chain combines TRBV11-2 with TRBJ2-2; 11 bases agree with TRBD1. Looked up from germline, CDR1 is SGHAT and CDR2 is FQNNGV. Trimming took 5 bases from V and 7 from J; bases not matched to a gene: 6. The CDR3 spans 15 residues.

V gene TRBV12-5 combines with J gene TRBJ2-7; 12 bases agree with TRBD1. CDR1 is LGHNT, CDR2 FRNRAP, per germline. Trimming took 6 bases from V and 7 from J; bases not matched to a gene: 13. The CDR3 is 16 residues long. The DNA for the CDR3 is TGTGCTAGTGGCCGGAACAGGGACAGGGGGCCTGTAGAGCAGTACGTC. Its protein is CASGRNRDRGPVEQYV.

At least ten counts were recorded for this clonotype. V and J are TRBV12-3 or TRBV12-4 and TRBJ2-5, with 9 positions matching TRBD2. Losses at the gene ends were 3 bases for V and 7 bases for J; bases not matched to a gene: 18. The CDR3 sequence is 18 residues long. CDR3 bases: TGTGCCAGCAGTTTTGGCGGTTTAGGGACTAGCTCTTGGCGGACCCAGTACTTC. This translates into CASSFGGLGTSSWRTQYF.

V and J are TRBV27 and TRBJ2-6, with TRBD2 identical over 9 bases. Germline V gene data show CDR1 as MNHEY and CDR2 as SMNVEV (reference sequence). Germline trimming cut 4 bases from V and 0 bases from J; bases unmatched to any gene: 10. This CDR3 contains 19 residues. CDR3 nucleotides: TGTGCCAGCAGTTCATTAGCGGGGGTCGACATCTCTGGGGCCAACGTCCTGACTTTC. Amino acids: CASSSLAGVDISGANVLTF. The variable domain in full, completed from reference TRBV27 and TRBJ2-6, reads EAQVTQNPRYLITVTGKKLTVTCSQNMNHEYMSWYRQDPGLGLRQIYYSMNVEVTDKGDVPEGYKVSRKEKRNFPLILESPSPNQTSLYFCASSSLAGVDISGANVLTFGAGSRLTVL.

This clonotype was found many times. The rearrangement joins TRBV7-2 to TRBJ2-5, with no clear D. The CDR3 contains 15 residues. V lost 1 base and J lost 1, with 10 bases in between. Per the germline V gene, CDR1 is SGHTA and CDR2 is FQGNSA. As DNA, the CDR3 is TGTGCCAGCAGCTTAGGAGTCAGCGCCCAAGAGACCCAGTACTTC. This encodes CASSLGVSAQETQYF. The entire variable domain, with the rest obtained from reference TRBV7-2 and TRBJ2-5, is as follows: GAGVSQSPSNKVTEKGKDVELRCDPISGHTALYWYRQSLGQGLEFLIYFQGNSAPDKSGLPSDRFSAERTGGSVSTLTIQRTQQEDSAVYLCASSLGVSAQETQYFGPGTRLLVL.